A single sample gave rise to the 9 T cell receptor gamma chains below, sequenced in a study of Vδ1+ human thymocytes. The template was reverse-transcribed extracted RNA. Pooled V-gene forward primers with one constant-region reverse primer generated the CDR3 amplicons by multiplex PCR. TCRdb applied CATT to the multiplex PCR reads for clone calling. The sample lists tens of thousands of gamma-chain clones, 20% to 25% seen once, with about 2% in the top ten. Antigen specificity for these receptors is unknown. Overall study results and limits: Highly polyclonal TRG and TRD repertoires with Gaussian CDR3 length distributions appeared in thymus.

The sample comprised Vdelta1+ gamma-delta thymocytes from the thymus. Subset noted: FACS-sorted CD3+ TCRalphabeta- TCRVdelta1+ TCRVdelta2- thymocytes. These TCRs come from a girl less than two years old who had congenital heart surgery.

The chain is built from TRGV3 and TRGJ1 or TRGJ2. Unmatched junction bases numbered 11, after V lost 0 bases and J lost 9 bases. The CDR3 spans 14 residues. Looked up from germline, CDR1 is VTNTFY and CDR2 is YDVSTARD (reference sequence). The CDR3 DNA reads TGTGCCACCTGGGACAGGCTTCCCCCCCGTAAGAAACTCTTT. It encodes CATWDRLPPRKKLF.

The rearrangement joins TRGV2 to TRGJ1 or TRGJ2. CDR1 is EGSNGY and CDR2 is YDSYNSKV in the germline V gene. The V gene end was trimmed by 11 bases and the J gene end by 10 bases; junction bases not matched to a gene: 8. This CDR3 region has 9 residues. The CDR3 DNA reads TGTGCCATCTCGGGAAAGAAACTCTTT. Its translation is CAISGKKLF.

The genes are TRGV4 and TRGJ1 or TRGJ2. Per germline, CDR1 EGSTGY and CDR2 YDSYTSSV. V lost 0 bases, J lost 7 bases, and 6 bases stayed unmatched. The CDR3 contains 13 residues. This CDR3 reads CATWDGLSYKKLF. The CDR3 DNA reads TGTGCCACCTGGGATGGGCTGTCCTATAAGAAACTCTTT.

In its sample, this clone is medium-sized (0.01 to 0.1%). The chain has TRGV9 and TRGJ1 or TRGJ2. CDR3 size: 10 residues. V gave up 3 bases and J gave up 7 bases; unmatched junction bases: 0. The V gene's germline CDR1 is GITISATS and CDR2 ISYDGTV (reference sequence). DNA of the CDR3: TGTGCCTTGTGGGAGTATAAGAAACTCTTT. It encodes CALWEYKKLF.

This clone was detected a few times. Since a much larger clone is just one base distant, this may be a read error. The chain uses TRGV9 and TRGJ1 or TRGJ2. V shed 2 bases and J 8 bases; nucleotides not matched to a gene: 3. CDR3 length: 11 residues. Per germline, CDR1 GITISATS and CDR2 ISYDGTV (reference sequence). The CDR3, as DNA: TGTGCCTTGTGGGAGGCGGATAAGAAACTCTTT. It encodes CALWEADKKLF.

With regard to this clone: It differs at one base from a far larger clone, so likely a read error. Other DNA sequences from this sample encode an identical CDR3 as well. The chain carries TRGV2 and TRGJ1 or TRGJ2. This CDR3 comprises 12 residues. Germline CDR1 EGSNGY, CDR2 YDSYNSKV. The CDR3 spells CATWDGYYKKLF. DNA for the CDR3: TGTGCCACTTGGGATGGTTATTATAAGAAACTCTTT.

This clone was observed a few times. Just one base apart from a much larger clone, this may be a read error. This sample also contains other DNA sequences that code for the same CDR3. The rearrangement joins TRGV9 to TRGJ1 or TRGJ2. Looked up from germline, CDR1 is GITISATS and CDR2 is ISYDGTV (reference sequence). With 2 bases clipped from V and 0 bases from J, the junction kept 4 bases outside the gene matches. The CDR3 extends over 14 amino acids. In nucleotides, the CDR3 is TGTGCCTTGTGGGAGGCCGCGAATTATTATAAGAAACTCTTT. It yields the protein CALWEAANYYKKLF.

This clone has more than one count but fewer than ten. A far larger clone is a single base away, which makes a read error likely. This chain connects TRGV4 to TRGJP2. Looked up from germline, CDR1 is EGSTGY and CDR2 is YDSYTSSV. The CDR3 is 13 amino acids. The chain's CDR3 is CATWDGSDRIKTF. The CDR3 DNA is TGTGCCACCTGGGACGGTAGTGATCGGATCAAGACGTTT.

The V call is TRGV3, the J call TRGJ1 or TRGJ2. The CDR3 contains 14 residues. V shed 0 bases, J shed 5 bases, and the junction held 7 bases outside the gene matches. CDR1 is VTNTFY and CDR2 is YDVSTARD in the germline V gene (reference sequence). In DNA form, the CDR3 reads TGTGCCACCTGGGACAGGCTCGGGAATTATAAGAAACTCTTT. Translation gives CATWDRLGNYKKLF.